A single sample gave rise to the 13 T cell receptor beta chains below, sequenced in a study of CD8+ T cells in alopecia areata. RNA, once extracted, was reverse transcribed into cDNA for use as the sequencing template. Assay used: immunoSEQ multiplex PCR; TCRdb lists only in-frame clones, some missing. This sample has 120,000 or so clones, with roughly 60% found just once. The treatment was: oral pan-JAK inhibitor, 5-10 mg twice daily. This material consisted of CD8+ T cells sorted from blood, taken at week 4, from a patient treated with tofacitinib. The receptors were sampled from a human donor with alopecia areata.

In this sample, this clone turned up a few times. The germline gene is not matched at one end of the junction; a read error may be the cause. V usage is TRBV29-1 and J usage is TRBJ1-2; a possible D gene is TRBD1 (5 bases). The CDR3 is 12 amino acids. From germline, CDR1 is SQVTM and CDR2 ANQGSEA. CDR3 region: CSVDGTVYLGDF. CDR3 coding DNA: TGCAGCGTTGATGGGACGGTCTATCTCGGGGACTTC.

The chain carries TRBV25-1 and TRBJ2-1, with D perhaps TRBD1 or TRBD2 (6 bases each). The CDR3 is made up of 14 amino acids. Germline V gene data show CDR1 as MGHDK and CDR2 as SYGVNS. The V gene lost 4 bases and the J gene lost 10 bases, with 17 bases spanning the gap. The chain's CDR3 is CASSGTTGAREQFF. CDR3 coding DNA: TGTGCCAGCAGTGGAACGACGGGGGCGCGGGAGCAGTTCTTC.

This chain joins TRBV18 and TRBJ2-7; 7 bases agree with TRBD1. The CDR3 is made up of 18 amino acids. V dropped 3 bases and J dropped 0; count of bases not matched to a gene: 14. CDR1 is KGHSH, CDR2 LQKENI, per germline. The CDR3 region is CASSPLTGTEISSYEQYF. CDR3 nucleotides: TGTGCCAGCTCACCTCTTACCGGGACAGAAATCAGCTCCTACGAGCAGTACTTC.

This chain joins TRBV23-1 and TRBJ2-7; 12 nucleotides align to TRBD2. TRBV23-1 is labeled an ORF, and its function is uncertain. Trimming cost V 3 bases and J 3 bases; bases outside gene matches: 3. This CDR3 comprises 15 residues. DNA for the CDR3: TGCGCCAGCAGTCAGACTAGCGGGGGTCGCTACGAGCAGTACTTC. Protein sequence: CASSQTSGGRYEQYF.

This chain joins TRBV29-1 and TRBJ1-1, with 8 bases that match TRBD1. Trimming cost V 2 bases and J 1 base; bases outside gene matches: 3. This CDR3 has 14 amino acids. Per germline, CDR1 SQVTM and CDR2 ANQGSEA. CDR3 sequence (DNA): TGCAGCGTTGAACCCGGGACAGGGAACACTGAAGCTTTCTTT. Translated, it gives CSVEPGTGNTEAFF. The entire variable domain, with the rest obtained from reference TRBV29-1 and TRBJ1-1, is as follows: SAVISQKPSRDICQRGTSLTIQCQVDSQVTMMFWYRQQPGQSLTLIATANQGSEATYESGFVIDKFPISRPNLTFSTLTVSNMSPEDSSIYLCSVEPGTGNTEAFFGQGTRLTVV.

The V call is TRBV30, the J call TRBJ2-5, with 7 bases matching TRBD2. Germline CDR1 is GTSNPN and CDR2 is SVGIG (reference sequence). CDR3 length: 14 amino acids. The ends lost 3 bases at V and 5 bases at J; junction bases unmatched: 9. The CDR3 sequence: CAWRGGSGWETQYF. The CDR3 DNA sequence: TGTGCCTGGAGGGGGGGGTCTGGCTGGGAGACCCAGTACTTC.

The chain joins TRBV7-2 to TRBJ2-7; no firm D call. The CDR3 runs 14 residues. CDR1 is SGHTA and CDR2 is FQGNSA in the germline V gene. The V end lost 5 bases, the J end lost 2 bases, and 13 bases lay between the germline ends. The CDR3 protein is CASSPPQPTYEQYF. The CDR3 DNA reads as TGTGCCAGCAGCCCGCCGCAACCCACCTACGAGCAGTACTTC.

This rearrangement joins TRBV30 to TRBJ1-1; TRBD1 is a possible D gene (6 bases). Trimming removed 7 bases from V and 0 bases from J, with 18 bases in between. The CDR3 runs to 15 residues. CDR1 and CDR2 from the germline V gene are GTSNPN and SVGIG (reference sequence). DNA for the CDR3: TGTGCCTCAACACATCCAGGGGATTTGAACACTGAAGCTTTCTTT. It specifies CASTHPGDLNTEAFF.

The CDR3 spells CASTYSTSVSETQYF. CDR3 nucleotides: TGTGCCAGCACCTACTCGACTAGCGTATCAGAGACCCAGTACTTC. The chain joins TRBV2 to TRBJ2-5; 8 nucleotides align to TRBD2. The CDR3 contains 15 residues. V was pared by 7 bases and J by 4 bases, with 11 bases of the junction left unmatched. Germline CDR1 is SNHLY and CDR2 is FYNNEI. Filled out from reference TRBV2 and TRBJ2-5, the complete variable domain reads EPEVTQTPSHQVTQMGQEVILRCVPISNHLYFYWYRQILGQKVEFLVSFYNNEISEKSEIFDDQFSVERPDGSNFTLKIRSTKLEDSAMYFCASTYSTSVSETQYFGPGTRLLVL.

The CDR3 protein is CASSQEARAKQYF. The CDR3 region has the DNA TGTGCCAGCAGCCAAGAGGCCCGGGCAAAGCAGTACTTC. The chain uses TRBV14 and TRBJ2-7; the D is unclear. Germline V gene lookup returns CDR1 SGHDN and CDR2 FVKESK. CDR3 length: 13 amino acids. Trimming pared 0 bases from V and 8 bases from J, leaving 11 bases between.

The chain recombines TRBV27 with TRBJ2-3; D unresolved. CDR3 size: 11 residues. The V end was cut by 7 bases, the J end by 2 bases, with 4 bases between. CDR1 is MNHEY, CDR2 SMNVEV, per germline (reference sequence). The CDR3 loop is CASKLTDTQYF. The CDR3 nucleotides read TGTGCCAGCAAACTCACAGATACGCAGTATTTT.

In DNA, the CDR3 is TGTGCCAGCAGCCAAGATCTGAGGCCCGTGAACACTGAAGCTTTCTTT. This translates into CASSQDLRPVNTEAFF. V and J are TRBV14 and TRBJ1-1; D remains ambiguous. In germline, CDR1 is SGHDN, CDR2 FVKESK. The CDR3 is 16 amino acids. V lost 0 bases, J lost 0 bases, and 11 bases lay in between.

The chain carries TRBV19 and TRBJ1-5; D is unresolved. V was shortened by 5 bases and J by 10 bases, with 15 bases between the two germline ends. The CDR3 length is 13 residues. Germline V gene data show CDR1 as LNHDA and CDR2 as SQIVND (reference sequence). CDR3 amino acids: CASSSGLVAPQHF. The CDR3 nucleotides read TGTGCCAGTAGTTCGGGTCTGGTGGCACCCCAGCATTTT. Full variable domain (outside the CDR3, taken from reference TRBV19 and TRBJ1-5): DGGITQSPKYLFRKEGQNVTLSCEQNLNHDAMYWYRQDPGQGLRLIYYSQIVNDFQKGDIAEGYSVSREKKESFPLTVTSAQKNPTAFYLCASSSGLVAPQHFGDGTRLSIL.